A selection of T cell receptor beta chains follows, all from one sample in a study of blood T cell repertoires in COVID-19. Measured with immunoSEQ multiplex PCR; TCRdb has only the in-frame clones, and not every one. The sample shows about 60,000 clones, 80% to 90% of them seen only once. The specimen was peripheral blood. Every receptor here comes from a middle-aged man with acute or convalescent COVID-19. The conserved cysteine and the conserved F or W are not part of the CDR3 here. Fields, in order: CDR3 length, V gene, J gene, CDR3 protein.

14	TRBV7-2	TRBJ2-7	ASSSPPNRGTYEQY
14	TRBV7-3	TRBJ2-2	ASSLTAGRWTGELF
14	TRBV6-1	TRBJ2-1	ASSEARRTAYNEQF
12	TRBV2	TRBJ1-2	ASSFAGIAYGYT
13	TRBV3-1/TRBV3-2	TRBJ2-7	ASSPGLPPSYEQY
10	TRBV5-6	TRBJ2-2	ASRRLSGELF
11	TRBV19	TRBJ1-2	ASSIWQGGSYT
11	TRBV5-6	TRBJ2-4	ASSFPPYFIQY
12	TRBV4-1	TRBJ2-2	ASSQDRVREELF
13	TRBV28	TRBJ2-1	ASSFRDRGINEQF
11	TRBV30	TRBJ1-1	AWKRRVNTEAF
16	TRBV5-1	TRBJ2-3	ASSSQPRQTRSTDTQY
13	TRBV4-1	TRBJ1-1	ASSRRTGQNTEAF
14	TRBV27	TRBJ1-1	ASRPGEGGMNTEAF
12	TRBV4-1	TRBJ1-1	ASSQRTGLTEAF
14	TRBV4-1	TRBJ2-2	ASSQGRGATTGELF
10	TRBV25-1	TRBJ1-1	ASSEGSSEAF
12	TRBV12-5	TRBJ1-1	ASGLRQGATEAF
13	TRBV4-1	TRBJ2-1	ASSQANGGAKDCL
14	TRBV5-1	TRBJ1-6	ASSLDAVMRNSPLH
13	TRBV18	TRBJ1-1	ASSPGVAQTPGAF
12	TRBV2	TRBJ2-7	ASSVAGETYEQY
13	TRBV11-2	TRBJ2-3	ASSLSGGGTDTQY
11	TRBV19	TRBJ1-4	ASSRKGNEKLF
12	TRBV10-1	TRBJ1-5	ASSPGGPDQPQH
13	TRBV7-2	TRBJ1-1	ASSQRGQGRPEAF
13	TRBV19	TRBJ1-6	ASSLVAGGNSPLH
11	TRBV11-1	TRBJ2-2	ASSLDGSGELF
11	TRBV29-1	TRBJ2-5	SVDGGRRETQY
11	TRBV5-5	TRBJ2-3	ASSVVSTDTQY
14	TRBV6-2/TRBV6-3	TRBJ2-7	ASSPRGQKLSYEQY
13	TRBV5-5	TRBJ1-2	ASSRSATVIYGYT
16	TRBV15	TRBJ1-5	ATSRAGTGFNSNQPQH
12	TRBV2	TRBJ2-2	ASMTEGGTGELF
14	TRBV4-1	TRBJ1-2	ASSQAAGPTNYGYT
12	TRBV19	TRBJ1-2	ASSMSGGPYGYT
12	TRBV5-1	TRBJ1-4	ASSTGTGGEKLF
8	TRBV3-1/TRBV3-2	TRBJ1-2	ASDSTEYT
11	TRBV19	TRBJ1-1	ASSYLKNTEAF
11	TRBV5-1	TRBJ1-1	ASSGTMNTEAF
13	TRBV5-6	TRBJ1-1	ASSLARRQGAEAF
15	TRBV23-1	TRBJ1-1	ASSLTGQGFSGTEAF
14	TRBV11-2	TRBJ2-3	ASSLRVGESTDTQY
16	TRBV28	TRBJ2-7	ASSPPSLGEGLLEEQY
13	TRBV19	TRBJ2-2	ATIQDQTNTGELF
12	TRBV30	TRBJ1-3	AWSHGVSGNTIY